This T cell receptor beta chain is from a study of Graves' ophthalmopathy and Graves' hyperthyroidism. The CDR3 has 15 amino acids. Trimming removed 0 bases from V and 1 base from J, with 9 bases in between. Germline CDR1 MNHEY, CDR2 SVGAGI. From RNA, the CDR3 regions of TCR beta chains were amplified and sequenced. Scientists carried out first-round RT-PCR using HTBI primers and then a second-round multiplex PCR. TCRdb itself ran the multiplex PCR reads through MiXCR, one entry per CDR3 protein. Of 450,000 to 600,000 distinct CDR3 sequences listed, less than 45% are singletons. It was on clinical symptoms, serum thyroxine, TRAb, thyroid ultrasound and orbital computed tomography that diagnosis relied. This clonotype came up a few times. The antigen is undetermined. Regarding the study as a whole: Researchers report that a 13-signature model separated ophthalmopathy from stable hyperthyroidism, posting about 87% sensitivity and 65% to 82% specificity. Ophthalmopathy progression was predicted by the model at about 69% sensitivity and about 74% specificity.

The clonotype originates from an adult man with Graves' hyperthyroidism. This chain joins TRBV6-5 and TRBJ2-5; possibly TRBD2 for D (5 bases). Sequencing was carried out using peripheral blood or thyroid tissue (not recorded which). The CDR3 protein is CASSYSTGIQETQYF. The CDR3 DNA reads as TGTGCCAGCAGTTACTCGACGGGGATCCAAGAGACCCAGTACTTC.